This entry describes one TCR beta chain. Its antigen is unknown. These data originate in a study of shared clonotypes between healthy human individuals. Germline CDR1 is SGHRS and CDR2 is YFSETQ. The CDR3 loop spans 15 amino acids. Trimming removed 3 bases at V and 0 bases at J, with 11 bases between. General study points: Several donors showed sharing of 4.5% to 5% of naive CD4 clonotypes.

The table came from immunoSEQ multiplex PCR; TCRdb's copy has only in-frame clones and leaves some out. Counted here are some 2.1 million clones, over 85% occurring once; the ten biggest clones make up 0.13%. The chain couples TRBV5-1 to TRBJ2-3; the D gene is possibly TRBD2 (5 bases). The source is a man aged 18-30 years in good health. The sequencing sample was made of naive CD4+ T cells sorted from blood. Subset denoted: CD45RA+ positively selected. The DNA of the CDR3 is TGCGCCAGCAGCTGGGAGCACTACAGCACAGATACGCAGTATTTT. Protein sequence: CASSWEHYSTDTQYF.